The entry below gives a single T cell receptor (beta chain) sequence along with its context. Other DNA sequences in this specimen translate into the identical CDR3. This entry comes from a study of shared clonotypes between healthy human individuals. Germline V gene sequence: CDR1 SGDLS, CDR2 YYNGEE. The V end was cut by 3 bases, the J end by 5 bases, with 2 bases between. The CDR3 contains 11 residues. Assay used: immunoSEQ multiplex PCR; TCRdb lists only in-frame clones, some missing. The sample consists of around 2.5 million clones, 93% of them appearing once. The receptor was isolated from a man younger than 30 in good health. Some clones in this sample may be carry-over from other donors' samples. The sequenced sample consisted of naive CD4+ T cells from PBMCs. Subset in this sample: CD45RA+ positively selected. The V gene is TRBV9, the J gene TRBJ2-2, with no clear D. CDR3 protein: CASSATGELFF. As DNA, the CDR3 is TGTGCCAGCAGCGCGACCGGGGAGCTGTTTTTT.